This entry lists 4 T cell receptor beta chains sequenced from one sample in a study of control samples from healthy donors and cancer patients. Clones were sequenced by immunoSEQ multiplex PCR, and TCRdb holds only the in-frame ones, with some missing. Of 70,000 or so clones in the sample, 75% to 90% were seen once. The sequencing input was PBMCs. The receptors originated from a woman between 45 and 60 years old with lung cancer.

J is TRBJ2-2 and V is TRBV5-5; 11 nucleotides match TRBD2. V lost 6 bases and J lost 3; bases outside the gene matches: 7. This CDR3 has 16 residues. Per germline, CDR1 SGHKS and CDR2 YYEKEE (reference sequence). CDR3 sequence: CASTLSGGADTGELFF. The CDR3 bases are TGTGCCAGCACCCTTAGCGGGGGGGCCGACACCGGGGAGCTGTTTTTT. Full variable domain (outside the CDR3, taken from reference TRBV5-5 and TRBJ2-2): DAGVTQSPTHLIKTRGQQVTLRCSPISGHKSVSWYQQVLGQGPQFIFQYYEKEERGRGNFPDRFSARQFPNYSSELNVNALLLGDSALYLCASTLSGGADTGELFFGEGSRLTVL.

The V and J genes are TRBV5-4 and TRBJ2-4; 10 nucleotides line up with TRBD1. V dropped 6 bases and J dropped 6; count of bases not matched to a gene: 12. The CDR3 is 16 residues long. Germline lookup yields CDR1 SGHNT and CDR2 YYREEE (reference sequence). The CDR3 reads CASTNAGGQGLNIQYF. CDR3 in DNA: TGTGCCAGCACTAACGCAGGGGGACAGGGGTTAAACATTCAGTACTTC.

On this clone: This same CDR3 is encoded by further DNA sequences in the sample. This rearrangement joins TRBV12-3 or TRBV12-4 to TRBJ1-1; no clear D. The germline V and J ends were trimmed by 3 bases and 5 bases, with 7 bases remaining between them. This CDR3 region has 12 residues. This CDR3 reads CASSFSGTEAFF. The CDR3 region has the DNA TGTGCCAGCAGTTTCTCGGGGACTGAAGCTTTCTTT.

This clone was counted many times. The chain uses TRBV10-3 and TRBJ1-2, with 7 bases lining up with TRBD1. Germline trimming cut 7 bases from V and 4 bases from J; bases unmatched to any gene: 6. Germline assignment: CDR1 ENHRY and CDR2 SYGVKD. The CDR3 length is 13 residues. CDR3 nucleotides: TGTGCCATCACCTTGGACAGGACCTATGGCTACACCTTC. This encodes CAITLDRTYGYTF.